Listed below are T cell receptor beta chains from one sample, sequenced in a study of spatial heterogeneity in lung cancer. MiXCR, run by TCRdb on the 5' RACE reads, gives a single entry per CDR3 protein. The table has about 48,000 distinct CDR3 sequences, around 5.2% seen once; the top ten hold 11%. The sequencing here drew on PBMCs, taken at surgery. These TCRs come from a male donor with early-stage non-small cell lung cancer. CDR3s include the opening cysteine and the closing phenylalanine or tryptophan.

v_gene	j_gene	CDR3aa
TRBV20-1	TRBJ1-2	CSVSQGYGRYTF
TRBV2	TRBJ1-5	CASGREYQPQHF
TRBV2	TRBJ2-7	CASRETPGQGAYEQYF
TRBV6-1	TRBJ1-2	CASHRTKGYGYTF
TRBV7-9	TRBJ2-3	CASSLVTSPTDTQYF
TRBV7-6	TRBJ1-1	CASSRGQDTEAFF
TRBV20-1	TRBJ1-5	CSAVWGYQPQHF
TRBV7-2	TRBJ2-3	CASSLDTPDTQYF
TRBV7-6	TRBJ1-1	CASSEGQINTEAFF
TRBV4-3	TRBJ1-2	CASSQDSLGAAYGYTF
TRBV12-3/TRBV12-4	TRBJ2-3	CASSMGTDTQYF
TRBV5-4	TRBJ2-7	CASSPIGQESYEQYF
TRBV20-1	TRBJ2-3	CSARGGGLGTDTQYF
TRBV7-3	TRBJ2-2	CASSLEGAGELFF
TRBV6-5	TRBJ2-7	CASSYSTGESSYEQYF
TRBV6-4	TRBJ1-2	CASSDRPSRGGYGYTF
TRBV20-1	TRBJ2-7	CSANLIHTGDQQYF
TRBV30	TRBJ2-7	CAWSVMGPSYEQYF
TRBV13	TRBJ2-1	CASSLSGEAGWGEQFF
TRBV7-6	TRBJ1-6	CASSLAPGEDRSPLHF